The 26 T cell receptor beta chains in this list originate from one sample, sequenced in a study of T cell clones after liver transplantation. The assay was immunoSEQ multiplex PCR, and TCRdb's table has in-frame clones only and misses some. This repertoire shows about 120,000 clones, just over 90% found once; its top ten account for 0.65% to 0.95%. The sample was CD4+ T cells from blood, taken 12 months after liver transplant. These receptors were taken from a human patient who received a liver transplant. A subset of T cells may come from the graft donor.

J is TRBJ2-2 and V is TRBV11-3; 9 nucleotides match TRBD2. Germline lookup yields CDR1 SGHNT and CDR2 YENEEA. This CDR3 contains 14 residues. V was clipped by 3 bases and J by 6 bases; unmatched bases: 2. The CDR3 DNA reads as TGTGCCAGCAGCTTCAAGCGGGAGGCCGGGGAGCTGTTTTTT. Residues: CASSFKREAGELFF.

This clone was detected only once. The rearrangement joins TRBV4-1 to TRBJ1-3; no reliable D call. The germline V gene has CDR1 MGHRA and CDR2 YSYEKL. Trimming stripped 0 bases from V and 2 bases from J, with 8 bases between. The CDR3 consists of 15 residues. CDR3 loop: CASSQEDGTGNTIYF. The CDR3 DNA is TGCGCCAGCAGCCAAGAGGACGGCACTGGAAACACCATATATTTT.

The rearrangement uses TRBV11-2 and TRBJ2-5; either TRBD1 or TRBD2 may fit D (5 bases each). V was shortened by 4 bases and J by 3 bases, with 12 bases between the two germline ends. CDR3 size: 14 residues. Germline values: CDR1 SGHAT, CDR2 FQNNGV. In DNA form, the CDR3 reads TGTGCCAGCAGCTGGGGACCGGCCAAAGAGACCCAGTACTTC. It specifies CASSWGPAKETQYF.

With respect to this clone: Other nucleotide sequences from this sample produce the same CDR3. The CDR3 loop is CASSRTEQETQYF. DNA of the CDR3: TGTGCCAGCAGCAGAACCGAACAAGAGACCCAGTACTTC. The rearrangement uses TRBV11-3 and TRBJ2-5; unclear D gene. Deletions cut 5 bases from V and 2 bases from J, with 9 bases between. The V gene's germline CDR1 is SGHNT and CDR2 YENEEA. The CDR3 runs to 13 residues.

The V gene is TRBV27, the J gene TRBJ2-1; the match to TRBD2 covers 9 bases. CDR3 length: 15 amino acids. CDR1 and CDR2 from the germline V gene are MNHEY and SMNVEV (reference sequence). Trimming took 3 bases from V and 6 from J; bases not matched to a gene: 6. CDR3 sequence: CASSFVSLAGNEQFF. CDR3 sequence (DNA): TGTGCCAGCAGTTTTGTTTCACTAGCGGGCAATGAGCAGTTCTTC.

The table lists this clone with a count of one. V is TRBV5-1 and J is TRBJ2-7, with D perhaps TRBD1 or TRBD2 (6 bases each). CDR3 size: 14 residues. V was trimmed by 4 bases and J by 7 bases, leaving 18 bases between them. CDR1 is SGHRS and CDR2 is YFSETQ in the germline V gene. CDR3 in DNA: TGCGCCAGCAGCCAAGGGACGGGGGCTAGGGAGCAGTACTTC. This sequence encodes CASSQGTGAREQYF. The full variable domain, rest sourced from reference TRBV5-1 and TRBJ2-7, is KAGVTQTPRYLIKTRGQQVTLSCSPISGHRSVSWYQQTPGQGLQFLFEYFSETQRNKGNFPGRFSGRQFSNSRSEMNVSTLELGDSALYLCASSQGTGAREQYFGPGTRLTVT.

This chain links TRBV29-1 with TRBJ2-1; maybe TRBD1 (5 bases). Germline CDR1 and CDR2: SQVTM and ANQGSEA. The CDR3 consists of 14 residues. Trimming stripped 6 bases from V and 9 bases from J, with 21 bases between. This CDR3 reads CSVQRQNLAGEQFF. The CDR3 coding sequence is TGCAGCGTCCAAAGACAGAACCTTGCTGGTGAGCAGTTCTTC.

This clone came up once. This chain joins TRBV7-3 and TRBJ2-7; D call uncertain. The CDR3 has 15 residues. V lost 2 bases to trimming and J lost 9 bases, with 20 bases between them. CDR1 and CDR2 (germline): SGHTA, FQGTGA. The CDR3 bases are TGTGCCAGCAGCTTAGGGCTGGGAACTACCGATGGGCAGTACTTC. It encodes CASSLGLGTTDGQYF.

The V and J genes are TRBV9 and TRBJ1-2, with 11 positions matching TRBD1. J lost 4 bases, V lost 4 bases, and 3 bases had no gene match. Germline V gene data show CDR1 as SGDLS and CDR2 as YYNGEE. This CDR3 is built from 14 residues. This CDR3 is CASSLGQGAYGYTF. Here the CDR3 DNA reads TGTGCCAGCAGCCTAGGACAGGGGGCCTATGGCTACACCTTC.

The CDR3 DNA sequence: TGCAGCGTTGAAGGTGGGATGGAGGGACAGGGAAAGACAGATACGCAGTATTTT. Translated, it gives CSVEGGMEGQGKTDTQYF. This chain connects TRBV29-1 to TRBJ2-3; 9 nucleotides align to TRBD1. Germline CDR1 and CDR2: SQVTM and ANQGSEA. The CDR3 has 18 amino acids. J gave up 3 bases and V 1 base, and 14 bases lay outside the gene matches.

The chain recombines TRBV28 with TRBJ2-1; D remains ambiguous. V lost 5 bases, J lost 2 bases, and 1 base lay in between. CDR1 and CDR2 (germline): MDHEN, SYDVKM. The CDR3 consists of 11 residues. The CDR3 sequence: CASSPYNEQFF. The CDR3 DNA follows: TGTGCCAGCAGTCCCTACAATGAGCAGTTCTTC.

The chain has TRBV20-1 and TRBJ1-2, with D hard to call. Germline assignment: CDR1 DFQATT and CDR2 SNEGSKA (reference sequence). Trimming cost V 3 bases and J 5 bases, with 7 bases left between them. The CDR3 has 11 amino acids. CDR3 in amino acids: CSASSDYGYTF. CDR3 nucleotide sequence: TGCAGTGCTAGTAGTGATTATGGCTACACCTTC.

The J gene is TRBJ2-7, the V gene TRBV6-1; TRBD1 might be the D (5 bases). This CDR3 region has 13 residues. V lost 4 bases and J 4 bases, leaving 11 bases between the germline ends. The V gene's germline CDR1 is MNHNS and CDR2 SASEGT. The CDR3 loop is CASSAQGWYEQYF. CDR3 bases: TGTGCCAGCAGTGCGCAGGGATGGTACGAGCAGTACTTC.

The CDR3 is CASSEQGSNQPQHF. In DNA, the CDR3 is TGTGCCAGCAGCGAACAGGGCAGCAATCAGCCCCAGCATTTT. V and J are TRBV7-9 and TRBJ1-5; tentative D call: TRBD1 (6 bases). The CDR3 has 14 amino acids. Germline values: CDR1 SEHNR, CDR2 FQNEAQ (reference sequence). With 5 bases removed from V and 1 base from J, the gap between germline ends came to 9 bases. Drawing the rest from reference TRBV7-9 and TRBJ1-5, the complete variable domain is DTGVSQNPRHKITKRGQNVTFRCDPISEHNRLYWYRQTLGQGPEFLTYFQNEAQLEKSRLLSDRFSAERPKGSFSTLEIQRTEQGDSAMYLCASSEQGSNQPQHFGDGTRLSIL.

This chain uses TRBV28 with TRBJ1-5; 7 bases line up with TRBD1. This CDR3 is built from 14 residues. Trimming at V came to 5 bases and at J to 0 bases, leaving 1 base not matched to a gene. Per the germline V gene, CDR1 is MDHEN and CDR2 is SYDVKM. For the CDR3, the DNA is TGTGCCAGCAGTAGGACAGGTAGCAATCAGCCCCAGCATTTT. Protein product: CASSRTGSNQPQHF. Complete variable domain (other parts from reference TRBV28 and TRBJ1-5): DVKVTQSSRYLVKRTGEKVFLECVQDMDHENMFWYRQDPGLGLRLIYFSYDVKMKEKGDIPEGYSVSREKKERFSLILESASTNQTSMYLCASSRTGSNQPQHFGDGTRLSIL.

The V call is TRBV7-3, the J call TRBJ2-5; D might be TRBD1 or TRBD2, each matching 5 bases. Trimming removed 2 bases at V and 5 bases at J, with 9 bases between. The CDR3 totals 13 residues. Germline CDR1 and CDR2: SGHTA and FQGTGA. The CDR3 loop reads CASSLLGDETQYF. The CDR3 region has the DNA TGTGCCAGCAGCTTATTAGGGGACGAGACCCAGTACTTC.

This clone was picked up a small number of times. The chain carries TRBV2 and TRBJ1-2; D is uncertain. Per the germline V gene, CDR1 is SNHLY and CDR2 is FYNNEI. The V end was cut by 2 bases, the J end by 4 bases, with 5 bases between. The CDR3 covers 12 residues. DNA of the CDR3: TGTGCCAGCAGTGAATACACCTATGGCTACACCTTC. Translated: CASSEYTYGYTF.

The chain employs TRBV2 and TRBJ2-3, with D possibly being TRBD2 (6 bases). V lost 4 bases, J lost 3 bases, and 14 bases lay in between. This CDR3 is built from 15 residues. Germline CDR1 is SNHLY and CDR2 is FYNNEI. The CDR3 sequence: CASSALAPLTDTQYF. In DNA, the CDR3 is TGTGCCAGCAGTGCACTAGCACCCCTTACAGATACGCAGTATTTT.

The rearrangement links TRBV6-1 to TRBJ1-1; 7 nucleotides agree with TRBD1. The germline V gene has CDR1 MNHNS and CDR2 SASEGT. This CDR3 contains 14 residues. J lost 5 bases, V lost 6 bases, and 9 bases had no gene match. The CDR3 DNA sequence: TGTGCCAGCAGCCACGGGACAGCAGGGACTGAAGCTTTCTTT. Encoded protein: CASSHGTAGTEAFF.

The CDR3 DNA is TGTGCCAGCAGCGTAATGGGGGATTACTACAATGAGCAGTTCTTC. As protein: CASSVMGDYYNEQFF. V gene TRBV9 combines with J gene TRBJ2-1; D may be TRBD1 or TRBD2 (5 bases each). The V end lost 1 base, the J end lost 3 bases, and 11 bases lay between the germline ends. The CDR3 is 15 residues long. Germline-derived CDR1 and CDR2 are SGDLS and YYNGEE.

CDR3 bases: TGTGCCAGTAGTATAAGTGATGAGCAGTTCTTC. Amino acid sequence: CASSISDEQFF. This chain uses TRBV19 with TRBJ2-1; D gene unclear. The CDR3 runs 11 residues. The V end lost 2 bases, the J end lost 8 bases, and 4 bases lay between the germline ends. Germline-derived CDR1 and CDR2 are LNHDA and SQIVND (reference sequence). Full variable domain (missing parts from reference TRBV19 and TRBJ2-1): DGGITQSPKYLFRKEGQNVTLSCEQNLNHDAMYWYRQDPGQGLRLIYYSQIVNDFQKGDIAEGYSVSREKKESFPLTVTSAQKNPTAFYLCASSISDEQFFGPGTRLTVL.

The chain links TRBV4-3 to TRBJ1-2; 7 bases match TRBD1. This CDR3 is built from 14 residues. Germline loops: CDR1 LGHNA, CDR2 YSLEER. V lost 2 bases and J lost 3; bases outside the gene matches: 3. The CDR3 DNA sequence: TGCGCCAGCAGCCAAACAGGGGCGGACTATGGCTACACCTTC. Translating it yields CASSQTGADYGYTF.

This sequence joins TRBV5-1 and TRBJ2-3; D ambiguous. Trimming left V 0 bases short and J 3 bases short, with 5 bases between. CDR1 and CDR2 from the germline V gene are SGHRS and YFSETQ. There are 13 residues in the CDR3. The CDR3 reads CASSLDGTDTQYF. As DNA, the CDR3 is TGCGCCAGCAGCTTGGACGGTACAGATACGCAGTATTTT.

The chain recombines TRBV5-6 with TRBJ2-7; 9 nucleotides match TRBD1. The J segment lost 6 bases and the V segment lost 3 bases, leaving 4 bases of the junction unmatched. The CDR3 is 13 residues long. In germline, CDR1 is SGHDT, CDR2 YYEEEE. The CDR3 nucleotides read TGTGCCAGCAGCTGGGACAGGGCTAGCGAGCAGTACTTC. Translating it yields CASSWDRASEQYF.

This sequence joins TRBV19 and TRBJ1-5; TRBD1 matches 9 bases. V shed 4 bases and J 4 bases; nucleotides not matched to a gene: 5. The CDR3 sequence is 15 residues long. Germline CDR1 and CDR2: LNHDA and SQIVND (reference sequence). The CDR3 DNA is TGTGCCAGTAGTAGCGGAGGGACAGGGAATCAGCCCCAGCATTTT. Translation gives CASSSGGTGNQPQHF.

The chain combines TRBV5-1 with TRBJ1-5; possibly TRBD1 for D (5 bases). This CDR3 is 14 amino acids long. Germline CDR1 reads SGHRS; CDR2 reads YFSETQ. Between the trimmed V and J ends, which lost 2 bases and 2 bases, there was a span of 8 bases. The CDR3 spells CASSFGTGNQPQHF. The CDR3 nucleotides are TGCGCCAGCAGCTTCGGGACGGGCAATCAGCCCCAGCATTTT.